One and the same sample provided the 21 T cell receptor beta chains below, sequenced in a study of shared clonotypes between healthy human individuals. The protocol was immunoSEQ multiplex PCR, while the TCRdb copy is restricted to in-frame clones and leaves out a portion. The sample yields more than 2 million clones, 85% to 95% seen once. The source material was naive CD4+ T cells sorted from blood. Subset noted: CD45RA+ positively selected. Receptors were obtained from a man aged 18 to 29 in good health.

CDR3 bases: TGTGCCAGCAGCCGACTTCGGGACAGGGAGAATTCACCCCTCCACTTT. Translating it yields CASSRLRDRENSPLHF. This chain joins TRBV7-9 and TRBJ1-6, with 9 bases identical to TRBD1. The germline gives CDR1 SEHNR, CDR2 FQNEAQ (reference sequence). Trimming cost V 5 bases and J 7 bases; bases outside gene matches: 9. There are 16 residues in the CDR3.

In regard to this clone: One base away lies a much larger clone, so this may be a sequencing read error. Other DNA sequences in the same sample also yield this CDR3. The chain has TRBV5-4 and TRBJ1-2; 7 bases line up with TRBD1. The germline CDR1 and CDR2 sequences are SGHNT and YYREEE (reference sequence). With 0 bases clipped from V and 2 bases from J, the junction kept 1 base outside the gene matches. CDR3 length: 14 amino acids. The CDR3 protein is CASSLAGQNYGYTF. CDR3 nucleotides: TGTGCCAGCAGCTTGGCGGGACAGAACTATGGCTACACCTTC. Based on the CDR3 plus reference TRBV5-4 and TRBJ1-2, the full variable domain is ETGVTQSPTHLIKTRGQQVTLRCSSQSGHNTVSWYQQALGQGPQFIFQYYREEENGRGNFPPRFSGLQFPNYSSELNVNALELDDSALYLCASSLAGQNYGYTFGSGTRLTVV.

The chain recombines TRBV11-2 with TRBJ1-1, with TRBD1 as a possible D gene (6 bases). Germline lookup yields CDR1 SGHAT and CDR2 FQNNGV. This CDR3 comprises 14 residues. Trimming cost V 5 bases and J 5 bases, with 15 bases left between them. CDR3 nucleotide sequence: TGTGCCAGCAGCAGGGGTACAGGGCAAACTGAAGCTTTCTTT. It translates to CASSRGTGQTEAFF.

The chain links TRBV7-2 to TRBJ1-1; 9 nucleotides align to TRBD1. CDR1 and CDR2 (germline): SGHTA, FQGNSA. J gave up 5 bases and V 0 bases, and 7 bases lay outside the gene matches. The CDR3 runs to 16 residues. The CDR3 reads CASSLAVGQGRTEAFF. In DNA form, the CDR3 reads TGTGCCAGCAGCTTAGCAGTCGGACAGGGGAGGACTGAAGCTTTCTTT. Based on the CDR3 plus reference TRBV7-2 and TRBJ1-1, the full variable domain is GAGVSQSPSNKVTEKGKDVELRCDPISGHTALYWYRQSLGQGLEFLIYFQGNSAPDKSGLPSDRFSAERTGGSVSTLTIQRTQQEDSAVYLCASSLAVGQGRTEAFFGQGTRLTVV.

The genes are TRBV7-9 and TRBJ2-3; 8 nucleotides align to TRBD2. The CDR3 covers 16 residues. Trimming took 5 bases from V and 4 from J; bases not matched to a gene: 11. Germline V gene data show CDR1 as SEHNR and CDR2 as FQNEAQ (reference sequence). CDR3: CASSPGGAGAADTQYF. The DNA for the CDR3 is TGTGCCAGCAGCCCCGGGGGAGCGGGAGCGGCAGATACGCAGTATTTT.

A word on this clone: The same CDR3 arises from other DNA sequences in this sample as well. The J gene is TRBJ2-3, the V gene TRBV2; TRBD2 matches at 11 bases. This CDR3 has 16 amino acids. The germline V gene encodes CDR1 SNHLY and CDR2 FYNNEI. J gave up 0 bases and V 4 bases, and 3 bases lay outside the gene matches. CDR3 amino acids: CASSALAGGSTDTQYF. CDR3 in DNA: TGTGCCAGCAGTGCCCTAGCGGGGGGTAGCACAGATACGCAGTATTTT.

The rearrangement uses TRBV2 and TRBJ2-5, with D uncertain. The CDR3 extends over 14 amino acids. The germline V and J ends were trimmed by 4 bases and 5 bases, with 14 bases remaining between them. Per the germline V gene, CDR1 is SNHLY and CDR2 is FYNNEI. CDR3 coding DNA: TGTGCCAGCAGTGTCGGTCGCCGGCAGGAGACCCAGTACTTC. Amino acid sequence: CASSVGRRQETQYF.

This chain connects TRBV1 to TRBJ2-7; TRBD2, the table's D call, was not compared with the DNA. TRBV1 corresponds to a pseudogene. CDR3 size: 15 residues. As DNA, the CDR3 is TGCACCAGCACCTCCAGCACCGAAAGCGGCTACGAGCAGTACTTC. This encodes CTSTSSTESGYEQYF.

This rearrangement joins TRBV11-2 to TRBJ2-7; D is ambiguous. V lost 1 base and J 3 bases, leaving 7 bases between the germline ends. Germline V gene lookup returns CDR1 SGHAT and CDR2 FQNNGV. There are 13 residues in the CDR3. CDR3: CASSLVFFYEQYF. CDR3 nucleotides: TGTGCCAGCAGCTTAGTTTTTTTCTACGAGCAGTACTTC.

The rearrangement links TRBV12-5 to TRBJ2-1; 7 positions match TRBD1. Trimming took 7 bases from V and 4 from J; bases not matched to a gene: 10. Germline V CDR1 and CDR2: LGHNT, FRNRAP. This CDR3 spans 15 amino acids. The CDR3 bases are TGTGCTAGTGCCGGGCTCGGGACAGCTTACAATGAGCAGTTCTTC. Amino acids: CASAGLGTAYNEQFF.

The chain couples TRBV19 to TRBJ1-3; D ambiguous. The V gene lost 1 base and the J gene lost 4 bases, with 8 bases spanning the gap. This CDR3 spans 14 amino acids. CDR1 is LNHDA, CDR2 SQIVND, per germline (reference sequence). DNA of the CDR3: TGTGCCAGTAGTATAGGGGGTCGGGGAAACACCATATATTTT. Protein product: CASSIGGRGNTIYF.

The chain carries TRBV28 and TRBJ1-6; 8 positions agree with TRBD1. Germline CDR1 and CDR2: MDHEN and SYDVKM. The V and J ends lost 6 bases and 5 bases, in that order; junction bases with no gene match: 6. The length of the CDR3 is 15 residues. In DNA form, the CDR3 reads TGTGCCAGCAGGTCCGGGACAGGACATAATTCACCCCTCCACTTT. Its protein product is CASRSGTGHNSPLHF.

The chain is built from TRBV4-2 and TRBJ2-1; 8 bases match TRBD1. Germline assignment: CDR1 LGHNA and CDR2 YNFKEQ. This CDR3 contains 16 residues. V shed 1 base, J shed 5 bases, and the junction held 7 bases outside the gene matches. CDR3 sequence reads: CASSQGPGQGHNEQFF. CDR3 nucleotide sequence: TGTGCCAGCAGCCAAGGGCCCGGACAGGGCCACAATGAGCAGTTCTTC.

The chain recombines TRBV5-5 with TRBJ1-2; 7 bases map to TRBD1. CDR1 and CDR2 from the germline V gene are SGHKS and YYEKEE (reference sequence). The V and J ends lost 0 bases and 1 base, in that order; junction bases with no gene match: 6. The CDR3 covers 16 residues. The CDR3: CASSLAAGQLNYGYTF. CDR3 coding DNA: TGTGCCAGCAGCTTGGCGGCGGGACAGCTTAACTATGGCTACACCTTC.

This clone appeared many times. The chain couples TRBV25-1 to TRBJ1-3; D gene uncertain. Germline CDR1 MGHDK, CDR2 SYGVNS. The CDR3 consists of 16 residues. Trimming removed 0 bases at V and 5 bases at J, with 14 bases between. The CDR3: CASSEYIPRDRNTIYF. In DNA, the CDR3 is TGTGCCAGCAGTGAATATATCCCGCGGGATAGAAACACCATATATTTT.

As DNA, the CDR3 is TGTGCCAGCAGCCCGGGCTTACCGACGGGCTACACCTTC. Protein: CASSPGLPTGYTF. V gene TRBV6-5 combines with J gene TRBJ1-2, with unresolved D. CDR1 MNHEY and CDR2 SVGAGI come from the germline V gene. CDR3 size: 13 residues. V gave up 6 bases and J gave up 8 bases, with 16 bases separating them.

This clone has a single count. This CDR3 reads CASSRDSHANTGELFF. The CDR3 DNA reads as TGCGCCAGCAGCCGGGACAGCCACGCGAACACCGGGGAGCTGTTTTTT. The chain couples TRBV5-1 to TRBJ2-2; the match to TRBD1 covers 7 bases. The CDR3 length is 16 residues. V lost 4 bases, J lost 0 bases, and 6 bases stayed unmatched. Germline V gene lookup returns CDR1 SGHRS and CDR2 YFSETQ.

The chain carries TRBV20-1 and TRBJ2-1; D unresolved. In germline, CDR1 is DFQATT, CDR2 SNEGSKA (reference sequence). Trimming left V 3 bases short and J 9 bases short, with 6 bases between. The CDR3 is 10 residues long. The DNA of the CDR3 is TGCAGTGCTAGTGGTGGTGAGCAGTTCTTC. It codes for CSASGGEQFF.

This chain joins TRBV29-1 and TRBJ1-4, with D unresolved. Germline-derived CDR1 and CDR2 are SQVTM and ANQGSEA. Trimming shortened V by 5 bases and J by 4 bases, and 11 bases separated the two germline ends. The CDR3 loop spans 13 amino acids. This CDR3 reads CSVWLAFNEKLFF. CDR3 DNA sequence: TGCAGCGTTTGGCTGGCCTTTAATGAAAAACTGTTTTTT.

The rearrangement uses TRBV9 and TRBJ2-5; D gene unclear. The ends were cut back, 2 bases at V and 1 base at J, with 6 bases in the middle. The germline V gene encodes CDR1 SGDLS and CDR2 YYNGEE. There are 13 residues in the CDR3. The CDR3 nucleotides read TGTGCCAGCAGCGTCAATACCCAAGAGACCCAGTACTTC. Encoded protein: CASSVNTQETQYF.

The chain joins TRBV5-1 to TRBJ1-2, with 8 bases matching TRBD1. This CDR3 has 13 residues. J was trimmed by 4 bases and V by 4 bases; bases with no gene match: 3. Germline V lookup: CDR1 SGHRS, CDR2 YFSETQ. CDR3 amino acids: CASSRGQGYGYTF. The CDR3 DNA is TGCGCCAGCAGCAGAGGACAGGGCTATGGCTACACCTTC.